One sample yielded the 3 T cell receptor beta chains listed below, sequenced in a study of shared clonotypes between healthy human individuals. Sequencing was performed with immunoSEQ multiplex PCR; in TCRdb, only in-frame clones are kept and a portion is missing. The data show some 1,400,000 clones, about 96% seen once. Specimen: naive CD4+ T cells sorted from blood. Subset meaning: CD45RA+ positively selected. All receptors come from a man aged 25 to 45 in good health.

The V and J genes are TRBV5-5 and TRBJ1-5; D is undetermined. Germline CDR1 is SGHKS and CDR2 is YYEKEE (reference sequence). The CDR3 spans 15 residues. V was clipped by 6 bases and J by 0 bases, with 13 bases between them. In DNA form, the CDR3 reads TGTGCCAGCACCATTGGAACTTATAGCAATCAGCCCCAGCATTTT. Translating it yields CASTIGTYSNQPQHF. Full variable domain (rest looked up from reference TRBV5-5 and TRBJ1-5): DAGVTQSPTHLIKTRGQQVTLRCSPISGHKSVSWYQQVLGQGPQFIFQYYEKEERGRGNFPDRFSARQFPNYSSELNVNALLLGDSALYLCASTIGTYSNQPQHFGDGTRLSIL.

This chain uses TRBV4-3 with TRBJ2-7; D gene uncertain. The CDR3 extends over 15 amino acids. Germline CDR1 LGHNA, CDR2 YSLEER. The V end was cut by 1 base, the J end by 1 base, with 11 bases between. Written as DNA, the CDR3 is TGCGCCAGCAGCCAAGCTGCACCACCGTCCTACGAGCAGTACTTC. As protein: CASSQAAPPSYEQYF.

This clone was recorded only once. The chain links TRBV5-8 to TRBJ2-1; D is perhaps TRBD1 (5 bases). Per germline, CDR1 SGHTS and CDR2 YDEGEE. The ends were cut back, 2 bases at V and 7 bases at J, with 16 bases in the middle. The CDR3 length is 15 residues. In nucleotides, the CDR3 is TGTGCCAGCAGCTTTTTATCAGGGCGGTTTAATGAGCAGTTCTTC. As protein: CASSFLSGRFNEQFF.